A selection of T cell receptor beta chains follows, all from one sample in a study of T cells in Graves' hyperthyroidism and ophthalmopathy. MiXCR, run by TCRdb on the multiplex PCR reads, gives a single entry per CDR3 protein. Of 33,000 or so distinct CDR3 sequences detected, about 50% appear once; the ten largest clones hold about 6.2%. Sequenced input: blood. All receptors derive from a woman in her 50s with Graves' hyperthyroidism that later progressed to Graves' ophthalmopathy. Both conserved end residues are part of each CDR3. The order of the fields is V gene, J gene, D gene, clone size, CDR3 DNA, CDR3 protein. D genes are given only for firm matches. Rows give clone size only sometimes, using once, few, many, or a class for an expanded clone.

TRBV6-5	TRBJ1-4	-	-	TGTGCCAGCAGTTTTAACAGGGAATTGTTGGAAAAACTGTTTTTT	CASSFNRELLEKLFF
TRBV27	TRBJ1-1	-	many	TGTGCCAGCAGTTTACAGATGGGGACTGAAGCTTTCTTT	CASSLQMGTEAFF
TRBV2	TRBJ1-2	-	-	TGTGCCAGCACCTACAGGGAAAACTATGGCTACACCTTC	CASTYRENYGYTF
TRBV7-2	TRBJ2-7	TRBD2	-	TGTGCCAGCAGCTTAGCCGGGACTAGCGGGCGATACGAGCAGTACTTC	CASSLAGTSGRYEQYF
TRBV7-6	TRBJ1-1	TRBD1	many	TGTGCCAGCAGCTTAGTCGGGACAGGGGGCACTGAAGCTTTCTTT	CASSLVGTGGTEAFF
TRBV19	TRBJ1-5	-	-	TGTGCCAGTAGTAAGTGGAGACTATATGGCAATCAGCCTCAGCATTTT	CASSKWRLYGNQPQHF
TRBV27	TRBJ2-7	-	many	TGTGCCAGCAGTCCCAACCCCGGGGGGCGAGTCGAGCAGTACTTC	CASSPNPGGRVEQYF
TRBV7-9	TRBJ2-5	-	-	TGTGCCAGCACGAACCCGGAACAAGAGACCCAGTACTTC	CASTNPEQETQYF
TRBV6-1	TRBJ1-1	-	many	TGTGCCAGCAGTGAAGCAGGGGGCACTGAAGCTTTCTTT	CASSEAGGTEAFF
TRBV11-2	TRBJ2-1	TRBD2	many	TGTGCCAGCAGCTTAGGCCGAACTAGCGGGAGGAAGGGCAATGAGCAGTTCTTC	CASSLGRTSGRKGNEQFF
TRBV5-1	TRBJ2-2	-	-	TGCGCCAGCAGCCTAATTCAGGGCGAGGGCCGGGAGCTGTTTTTT	CASSLIQGEGRELFF
TRBV7-2	TRBJ2-1	-	medium-sized	TGTGCCAGCAGCCCAGCCAATGAGCAGTTCTTC	CASSPANEQFF
TRBV5-1	TRBJ1-1	-	-	TGCGCCAGCAACCCGCCGAGGGGCACTGAAGCTTTCTTT	CASNPPRGTEAFF
TRBV28	TRBJ1-5	-	many	TGTGCCAGCAGTTTTAAGTTTAGGGGTGGAGATCAGCCCCAGCATTTT	CASSFKFRGGDQPQHF
TRBV4-1	TRBJ1-5	-	-	TGCGCCAGCAGCCAAGAATACACCAGCGGGGGCGGCAATCAGCCCCAGCATTTT	CASSQEYTSGGGNQPQHF
TRBV19	TRBJ1-2	-	-	TGTGCCAGTAGTTCATCGGGGTGGAATGGCTACACCTTC	CASSSSGWNGYTF
TRBV7-9	TRBJ1-2	-	few	TGTGCCAGCAGTCCCTGGCTAGACTACACCTTC	CASSPWLDYTF
TRBV28	TRBJ1-1	-	many	TGTGCCAGCAGTTTATTCAGGCAAGCTTTCTTT	CASSLFRQAFF
TRBV2	TRBJ1-3	TRBD1	many	TGTGCCAGCAGTTATACAGGGGCTGGAAACACCATATATTTT	CASSYTGAGNTIYF
TRBV4-3	TRBJ2-1	TRBD2	many	TGCGCCAGCAGCCATGCGGGAGCCTCCTACAATGAGCAGTTCTTC	CASSHAGASYNEQFF
TRBV6-5	TRBJ1-2	-	-	TGTGCCAGCACCCCACTCACTAGCGGCTACACCTTC	CASTPLTSGYTF
TRBV9	TRBJ2-6	-	many	TGTGCCAGCAGCGTAGCCGGAGACACTTTATCTGGGGCCAACGTCCTGACTTTC	CASSVAGDTLSGANVLTF
TRBV5-4	TRBJ2-1	TRBD2	-	TGTGCCAGCAGCTTGGCCGGAACTAGCGCCAGCAATGAGCAGCTCTTC	CASSLAGTSASNEQLF
TRBV11-2	TRBJ1-1	-	many	TGTGCCACCGCGGCCGGGTCTACTGAAGCTTTCTTT	CATAAGSTEAFF
TRBV7-9	TRBJ2-7	-	medium-sized	TGTGCCAGCAGCCCACAGGGAAGGACCTACGAGCAGTACTTC	CASSPQGRTYEQYF
TRBV5-4	TRBJ2-7	-	-	TGTGCCAGCAGCTTGGAGATAGGAGCTGAGGGCGAGCAGTACTTC	CASSLEIGAEGEQYF
TRBV9	TRBJ1-1	-	-	TGTGCCAGCAGCGTAGAGGACGGCACTGAAGCTTTCTTT	CASSVEDGTEAFF
TRBV9	TRBJ2-7	-	medium-sized	TGTGCCAGCAGCGACGATCACGAGCAGTACTTC	CASSDDHEQYF
TRBV20-1	TRBJ2-5	TRBD1	-	TGCAGTGCTAGCCCCAATGAGAAACAGGGGGGCCAGCCCCAGTACTTC	CSASPNEKQGGQPQYF
TRBV4-2	TRBJ2-7	TRBD2	many	TGTGCCAGCAGCCAAGATCGGACTAGCGGGAGCCCGTACTACGAGCAGTACTTC	CASSQDRTSGSPYYEQYF
TRBV20-1	TRBJ1-2	-	-	TGCAGTGCTAGTGCCGGGACTCCGACGGGCTACACCTTC	CSASAGTPTGYTF
TRBV30	TRBJ2-5	-	-	TGTGCCTGGAGCCCTGGCGGACGAAGAAAACAAGAGACCCAGTACTTC	CAWSPGGRRKQETQYF
TRBV7-3	TRBJ2-6	-	many	TGTGCCAGCAGCTCCCCCCAGGTTGGGGCCAACGTCCTGACTTTC	CASSSPQVGANVLTF
TRBV20-1	TRBJ2-1	-	-	TGCAGTGCCGCGGGCGGGTTTAGCTCCTACAATGAGCAGTTCTTC	CSAAGGFSSYNEQFF
TRBV6-5	TRBJ2-1	-	many	TGTGCCAGCAGTCAGCAGTCCACTGAGCAGTTCTTC	CASSQQSTEQFF
TRBV13	TRBJ2-1	TRBD1	-	TGTGCCAGCAGAGATAACAGGGGCGCGAACACCGGGGAGCAGTTCTTC	CASRDNRGANTGEQFF
TRBV19	TRBJ2-5	-	many	TGTGCCAGTAGTATGTTCCCCGGGGTCGTGGCACAAGGAGAGACCCAGTACTTC	CASSMFPGVVAQGETQYF
TRBV7-9	TRBJ2-6	-	many	TGTGCCAGCAGCTTATCAGGGGGGGTTTCTGGGGCCGACGTCCTGACTTTC	CASSLSGGVSGADVLTF
TRBV19	TRBJ1-4	-	many	TGTGCCAGTAGTCCCCGCGGGTCCGAAAATGAAAAACTGTTTTTT	CASSPRGSENEKLFF
TRBV7-3	TRBJ2-7	-	many	TGTGCCAGCAGCTTAGCAGGGGTGGAAGAGCAGTACTTC	CASSLAGVEEQYF
TRBV11-2	TRBJ2-3	TRBD1	-	TGTGCCAGCAGCACCACGGGGGACAGGGCCTGGGGTACGCAGTATTTC	CASSTTGDRAWGTQYF
TRBV5-4	TRBJ1-1	-	-	TGTGCCAGCAGCTTGGAGACAGGATATAAGGCTTTCTTT	CASSLETGYKAFF
TRBV6-6	TRBJ1-1	-	-	TGTGCCAGCAGTTGCCCGGGACTTGCTGAAGCTTTCTTT	CASSCPGLAEAFF
TRBV7-9	TRBJ2-1	-	-	TGTGCCAGCACCTCCCTGGACGGTAGCACAGATACGCAGTTCTTC	CASTSLDGSTDTQFF
TRBV12-3/TRBV12-4	TRBJ1-5	-	-	TGTGCCAGCAGGAGGACCACTAATCAGCCCCAGCATTTT	CASRRTTNQPQHF
TRBV10-3	TRBJ1-2	-	-	TGTGCCATCAGTGCGGGACGGGGAAACTATGGCTACACCTTC	CAISAGRGNYGYTF
TRBV7-6	TRBJ1-4	-	-	TGTGCCAGCAGCTTATCCGGCGGAACTCCTGCAACTAATGAAAAACTGTTTTTT	CASSLSGGTPATNEKLFF
TRBV3-1	TRBJ1-2	-	many	TGTGCCAGCAGCCCAGCGGCGGGTGGCAACTATGGCTACACCTTC	CASSPAAGGNYGYTF
TRBV4-2	TRBJ1-5	-	many	TGTGCCAGCAGCCAAAATAGCAATCAGCCCCAGCATTTT	CASSQNSNQPQHF
TRBV4-1	TRBJ2-7	-	many	TGCGCCAGCAGCCAAGGAGAAAACTACGAGCAGTACTTC	CASSQGENYEQYF
TRBV13	TRBJ2-7	TRBD2	-	TGTGCCAGCAGCTTAGAGCGGGAGTTACGGGAGCAGTACTTC	CASSLERELREQYF